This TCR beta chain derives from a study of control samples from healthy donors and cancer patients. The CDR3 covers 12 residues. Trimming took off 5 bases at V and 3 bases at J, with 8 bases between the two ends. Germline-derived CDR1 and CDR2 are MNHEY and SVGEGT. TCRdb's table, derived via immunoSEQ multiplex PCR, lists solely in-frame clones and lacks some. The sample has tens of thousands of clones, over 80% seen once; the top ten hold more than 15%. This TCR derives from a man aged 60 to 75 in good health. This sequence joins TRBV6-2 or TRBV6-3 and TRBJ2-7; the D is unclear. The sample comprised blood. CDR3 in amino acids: CASSRTYYEQYF. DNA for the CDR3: TGTGCCAGCAGTCGTACTTACTACGAGCAGTACTTC.